The clone carrying this TCR beta chain has only a few counts. Antigen unknown. Documented time point: neoterminal ileum biopsy at postoperative endoscopy, about 6 months after surgery. Patients were adults with ileal or ileocolonic Crohn's disease needing resection. Some clones are missing from TCRdb's copy, which holds only in-frame ones; the method was immunoSEQ multiplex PCR. Altogether around 7,800 clones are present, approximately 72% being singletons, with the ten largest covering around 10%. These data belong to a study of T cell repertoires in ileal Crohn's disease. General study findings and limits: Clonal expansions were more frequent in active smokers than non-smokers at surgery.

The sample was ileal tissue. The source is an adult with Crohn's disease.

CDR3: CASSEAGGPYQPQHF. Written as DNA, the CDR3 is TGTGCCAGCAGTGAAGCTGGAGGTCCTTATCAGCCCCAGCATTTT. The chain recombines TRBV6-9 with TRBJ1-5; D is ambiguous. The length of the CDR3 is 15 residues. The germline V gene encodes CDR1 MNHGY and CDR2 SVAAGI. The V gene lost 5 bases and the J gene lost 5 bases, with 16 bases spanning the gap.